This TCR beta chain was captured in a study of molecular identifiers for immune sequencing clone quantification. TCRdb itself ran the PCR reads through MiXCR, one entry per CDR3 protein. The data show about 510,000 distinct CDR3 sequences, with over 20% seen just once and around 0.84% held by the top ten. Germline assignment: CDR1 SNHLY and CDR2 FYNNEI. J gave up 6 bases and V 6 bases, and 8 bases lay outside the gene matches. The CDR3 is 14 residues long. Sequencing was performed on naive CD8+ T cells from blood, with Jurkat cell RNA spiked in. Subset described: FACS-sorted CD8+CD4-CCR7+CD45RA+ naive T cells. This chain uses TRBV2 with TRBJ1-5, with 7 bases lining up with TRBD1. This receptor was obtained from a human donor in good health. Some libraries in this study had Jurkat cell RNA spiked in. DNA of the CDR3: TGTGCCAGCAGAACAGGGGAAGGCGGTCAGCCCCAGCATTTT. Translation gives CASRTGEGGQPQHF.